This T cell receptor beta chain appears in the sequencing data of a study of T cells in women clearing cervical HPV infection. To note about this clone: The antigen is unknown. The read ends 3 residues early relative to the CDR3; the germline J gene fills the gap.

Study-wide points: Each sample's T-cell count was unknown, possibly confounding richness.

The protocol was immunoSEQ multiplex PCR, while the TCRdb copy is restricted to in-frame clones and leaves out a portion. The sample table includes 25,000 to 35,000 clones. The CDR3 is 16 amino acids. J gave up 0 bases and V 3 bases, and 6 bases lay outside the gene matches. In germline, CDR1 is DFQATT, CDR2 SNEGSKA (reference sequence). Sequenced material: blood buffy coat. The V and J genes are TRBV20-1 and TRBJ2-1; 9 bases agree with TRBD2. The sequence was collected from a woman aged 18 to 75 with a cervical HPV16 infection that either progressed to CIN3+ or cleared (not recorded which). The DNA read from the CDR3 is TGCAGTGCTAGGTTGACTAGCGGTGGCTCCTACAATGAG. As protein: CSARLTSGGSYNE. The entire CDR3 reads CSARLTSGGSYNEQFF.